These T cell receptor beta chains were read from a single sample in a study of cytomegalovirus exposure and HLA in healthy donors. The repertoire was sequenced with immunoSEQ multiplex PCR; TCRdb's copy has only in-frame clones and lacks some. The data show approximately 110,000 clones, with less than 75% seen just once and approximately 10% held by the top ten. Sequences were obtained from PBMCs. The receptors originated from a man in his forties or fifties in good health and CMV-seropositive. CDR3s include the opening cysteine and the closing phenylalanine or tryptophan. The order of the fields is CDR3 protein, CDR3 DNA, J gene, V gene, D gene, clone size. D genes are given only for firm matches. Not every row has a clone size; where given, it reads once, few, many or a size class.

CDR3aa: CASSISAERYEQYF; CDR3nt: TGTGCCAGTAGTATCTCCGCGGAACGCTACGAGCAGTACTTC; j_gene: TRBJ2-7; v_gene: TRBV19; d_gene: -; abundance: -
CDR3aa: CASSASGGRIGPYNEQFF; CDR3nt: TGTGCCAGCAGTGCCTCGGGCGGGAGGATCGGGCCCTACAATGAGCAGTTCTTC; j_gene: TRBJ2-1; v_gene: TRBV6-4; d_gene: TRBD2; abundance: -
CDR3aa: CASSLMGQTLYGYTF; CDR3nt: TGTGCCAGCAGCTTAATGGGACAGACACTCTATGGCTACACCTTC; j_gene: TRBJ1-2; v_gene: TRBV7-9; d_gene: TRBD1; abundance: -
CDR3aa: CASSEQGASEKLFF; CDR3nt: TGTGCCAGCAGCGAACAGGGGGCCAGTGAAAAACTGTTTTTT; j_gene: TRBJ1-4; v_gene: TRBV5-5; d_gene: TRBD1; abundance: few
CDR3aa: CASSAGSGQYNSPLHF; CDR3nt: TGTGCCAGCAGTGCCGGGTCGGGACAGTATAATTCACCCCTCCACTTT; j_gene: TRBJ1-6; v_gene: TRBV2; d_gene: TRBD1; abundance: few
CDR3aa: CASSLSSGLAGELFF; CDR3nt: TGTGCCAGCAGCTTATCTTCGGGTTTGGCCGGGGAGCTGTTTTTT; j_gene: TRBJ2-2; v_gene: TRBV7-9; d_gene: -; abundance: -
CDR3aa: CASSDPGQYTIVDTQYF; CDR3nt: TGCGCCAGCAGCGACCCGGGACAGTATACGATTGTAGATACGCAGTATTTT; j_gene: TRBJ2-3; v_gene: TRBV5-1; d_gene: TRBD1; abundance: -
CDR3aa: CASSSFETSGRNEQFF; CDR3nt: TGTGCCAGCAGCTCCTTCGAGACTAGCGGGCGAAATGAGCAGTTCTTC; j_gene: TRBJ2-1; v_gene: TRBV11-2; d_gene: TRBD2; abundance: few
CDR3aa: CASSKPGTDYNEQFF; CDR3nt: TGTGCCAGTAGTAAACCGGGAACAGACTACAATGAGCAGTTCTTC; j_gene: TRBJ2-1; v_gene: TRBV19; d_gene: -; abundance: few
CDR3aa: CASEEGSGNTIYF; CDR3nt: TGTGCCAGCGAGGAGGGGTCTGGAAACACCATATATTTT; j_gene: TRBJ1-3; v_gene: TRBV6-5; d_gene: -; abundance: -
CDR3aa: CAWSIGNTIYF; CDR3nt: TGTGCCTGGAGTATAGGAAACACCATATATTTT; j_gene: TRBJ1-3; v_gene: TRBV30; d_gene: -; abundance: -
CDR3aa: CASSLSAVRETQYF; CDR3nt: TGTGCCAGCAGCTTAAGCGCGGTCCGAGAGACCCAGTACTTC; j_gene: TRBJ2-5; v_gene: TRBV7-3; d_gene: -; abundance: -
CDR3aa: CASSPGGQGNQPQHF; CDR3nt: TGTGCCAGCAGCCCCGGGGGACAGGGGAATCAGCCCCAGCATTTT; j_gene: TRBJ1-5; v_gene: TRBV7-9; d_gene: TRBD1; abundance: -
CDR3aa: CASSLRGRGEQYF; CDR3nt: TGCGCCAGCAGCTTGAGGGGGCGTGGCGAGCAGTACTTC; j_gene: TRBJ2-7; v_gene: TRBV5-1; d_gene: TRBD1; abundance: -
CDR3aa: CARKTGDRTEAFF; CDR3nt: TGTGCCAGGAAGACAGGGGATCGGACTGAAGCTTTCTTT; j_gene: TRBJ1-1; v_gene: TRBV16; d_gene: TRBD1; abundance: few
CDR3aa: CASTRGGGDQPQHF; CDR3nt: TGTGCCTCCACTAGGGGAGGAGGTGATCAGCCCCAGCATTTT; j_gene: TRBJ1-5; v_gene: TRBV6-1; d_gene: -; abundance: -
CDR3aa: CASSQSETEAFF; CDR3nt: TGTGCCAGCAGCCAATCAGAGACTGAAGCTTTCTTT; j_gene: TRBJ1-1; v_gene: TRBV16; d_gene: -; abundance: -
CDR3aa: CASSDPGLSYEQYF; CDR3nt: TGTGCCAGCAGTGACCCGGGACTATCCTACGAGCAGTACTTC; j_gene: TRBJ2-7; v_gene: TRBV6-4; d_gene: TRBD2; abundance: -
CDR3aa: CASSPPELAGPKGGQFF; CDR3nt: TGTGCCAGCAGCCCCCCCGAACTAGCGGGTCCCAAGGGAGGGCAGTTCTTC; j_gene: TRBJ2-1; v_gene: TRBV7-9; d_gene: TRBD2; abundance: -
CDR3aa: CASSLGQGEAGELFF; CDR3nt: TGCGCCAGCAGCCTAGGACAGGGGGAGGCCGGGGAGCTGTTTTTT; j_gene: TRBJ2-2; v_gene: TRBV5-1; d_gene: TRBD1; abundance: -
CDR3aa: CASSSPEGEGSNQPQHF; CDR3nt: TGTGCCAGCAGCTCCCCGGAAGGGGAGGGTAGCAATCAGCCCCAGCATTTT; j_gene: TRBJ1-5; v_gene: TRBV7-2; d_gene: -; abundance: -
CDR3aa: CASSVSTEAFF; CDR3nt: TGTGCCAGCAGTGTATCCACTGAAGCTTTCTTT; j_gene: TRBJ1-1; v_gene: TRBV2; d_gene: -; abundance: few
CDR3aa: CASSLGGRLTEAFF; CDR3nt: TGTGCCAGCAGCTTAGGGGGGCGCCTCACTGAAGCTTTCTTT; j_gene: TRBJ1-1; v_gene: TRBV7-6; d_gene: -; abundance: once
CDR3aa: CASSVTRNQPQHF; CDR3nt: TGTGCCAGCAGTGTAACACGTAATCAGCCCCAGCATTTT; j_gene: TRBJ1-5; v_gene: TRBV6-1; d_gene: -; abundance: few
CDR3aa: CASSYSRGTKVREQFF; CDR3nt: TGTGCCAGCAGTTACTCTCGTGGGACTAAGGTACGAGAGCAGTTCTTC; j_gene: TRBJ2-1; v_gene: TRBV6-5; d_gene: TRBD2; abundance: few
CDR3aa: CAWRRTGGYTGELFF; CDR3nt: TGTGCCTGGCGGAGGACAGGGGGCTACACCGGGGAGCTGTTTTTT; j_gene: TRBJ2-2; v_gene: TRBV30; d_gene: TRBD1; abundance: -
CDR3aa: CASSSRTGKGTGELFF; CDR3nt: TGTGCCAGCAGCTCCCGGACAGGCAAGGGGACCGGGGAGCTGTTTTTT; j_gene: TRBJ2-2; v_gene: TRBV7-9; d_gene: TRBD1; abundance: -
CDR3aa: CASSIAKGVTEAFF; CDR3nt: TGTGCCAGTAGTATAGCCAAAGGGGTCACTGAAGCTTTCTTT; j_gene: TRBJ1-1; v_gene: TRBV19; d_gene: -; abundance: -
CDR3aa: CASSYGLAETSYEQYF; CDR3nt: TGTGCCAGCAGTTACGGGCTAGCGGAAACCTCCTACGAGCAGTACTTC; j_gene: TRBJ2-7; v_gene: TRBV6-5; d_gene: TRBD2; abundance: -
CDR3aa: CAISRDRENGYTF; CDR3nt: TGTGCCATCAGCCGGGACAGGGAAAATGGCTACACCTTC; j_gene: TRBJ1-2; v_gene: TRBV10-3; d_gene: TRBD1; abundance: -
CDR3aa: CASSPNAGGHSPLHF; CDR3nt: TGCGCCAGCAGTCCCAACGCGGGGGGGCATTCACCCCTCCACTTT; j_gene: TRBJ1-6; v_gene: TRBV5-1; d_gene: -; abundance: -
CDR3aa: CASRPGSSYEQYF; CDR3nt: TGCGCCAGTCGACCCGGGTCTTCCTACGAGCAGTACTTC; j_gene: TRBJ2-7; v_gene: TRBV5-1; d_gene: -; abundance: -
CDR3aa: CASRPDRHDNNYGYTF; CDR3nt: TGTGCCAGCAGACCGGACAGGCACGATAACAACTATGGCTACACCTTC; j_gene: TRBJ1-2; v_gene: TRBV11-2; d_gene: TRBD1; abundance: few
CDR3aa: CASSATGLYNEQFF; CDR3nt: TGCGCCAGCAGTGCCACGGGATTATACAATGAGCAGTTCTTC; j_gene: TRBJ2-1; v_gene: TRBV10-2; d_gene: -; abundance: -
CDR3aa: CASSPYGGSVPMNTEAFF; CDR3nt: TGCGCCAGCAGCCCTTACGGCGGCAGCGTGCCGATGAACACTGAAGCTTTCTTT; j_gene: TRBJ1-1; v_gene: TRBV5-1; d_gene: -; abundance: once
CDR3aa: CASLAGEKLFF; CDR3nt: TGTGCCAGCTTAGCAGGGGAAAAACTGTTTTTT; j_gene: TRBJ1-4; v_gene: TRBV28; d_gene: -; abundance: -
CDR3aa: CASSPRGLAGVTNEQFF; CDR3nt: TGTGCCAGCAGCCCCCGCGGACTAGCGGGAGTAACCAATGAGCAGTTCTTC; j_gene: TRBJ2-1; v_gene: TRBV7-9; d_gene: TRBD2; abundance: -
CDR3aa: CASRTGLETQYF; CDR3nt: TGTGCCAGCAGGACAGGGTTGGAGACCCAGTACTTC; j_gene: TRBJ2-5; v_gene: TRBV27; d_gene: TRBD1; abundance: -
CDR3aa: CASSPSLSSSYEQYF; CDR3nt: TGTGCCAGCAGTCCGAGTCTGTCTTCCTCCTACGAGCAGTACTTC; j_gene: TRBJ2-7; v_gene: TRBV27; d_gene: -; abundance: -
CDR3aa: CASSFGTGTEAFF; CDR3nt: TGTGCCAGCAGCTTCGGGACAGGGACTGAAGCTTTCTTT; j_gene: TRBJ1-1; v_gene: TRBV5-4; d_gene: TRBD1; abundance: -
CDR3aa: CASRDRDNQPQHF; CDR3nt: TGTGCCAGCCGGGACAGGGACAATCAGCCCCAGCATTTT; j_gene: TRBJ1-5; v_gene: TRBV19; d_gene: TRBD1; abundance: once
CDR3aa: CASSLGLAGSAGELFF; CDR3nt: TGTGCCAGCAGTTTAGGGCTAGCGGGAAGCGCCGGGGAGCTGTTTTTT; j_gene: TRBJ2-2; v_gene: TRBV28; d_gene: TRBD2; abundance: -
CDR3aa: CASRSSGNTGELFF; CDR3nt: TGTGCCAGCAGAAGTAGCGGGAACACCGGGGAGCTGTTTTTT; j_gene: TRBJ2-2; v_gene: TRBV7-3; d_gene: -; abundance: -
CDR3aa: CASSSRGSTDTQYF; CDR3nt: TGTGCCAGCAGCTCGCGGGGGAGCACAGATACGCAGTATTTT; j_gene: TRBJ2-3; v_gene: TRBV7-3; d_gene: TRBD2; abundance: -
CDR3aa: CSVQTGPGEQYF; CDR3nt: TGCAGCGTGCAAACAGGGCCAGGGGAGCAGTACTTC; j_gene: TRBJ2-7; v_gene: TRBV29-1; d_gene: -; abundance: -
CDR3aa: CTSSQGLAGATSNF; CDR3nt: TGCACCAGCAGCCAAGGGCTAGCGGGAGCCACAAGCAACTTC; j_gene: TRBJ2-5; v_gene: TRBV1; d_gene: -; abundance: -
CDR3aa: CASSGLAVYEQYF; CDR3nt: TGCGCCAGCAGCGGGCTAGCGGTCTACGAGCAGTACTTC; j_gene: TRBJ2-7; v_gene: TRBV5-1; d_gene: TRBD2; abundance: -
CDR3aa: CASSLTGGGEKLFF; CDR3nt: TGTGCCAGCAGCCTGACAGGGGGCGGTGAAAAACTGTTTTTT; j_gene: TRBJ1-4; v_gene: TRBV7-9; d_gene: TRBD1; abundance: -
CDR3aa: CASSSGTGANVLTF; CDR3nt: TGTGCCAGCAGTTCAGGGACTGGGGCCAACGTCCTGACTTTC; j_gene: TRBJ2-6; v_gene: TRBV28; d_gene: -; abundance: -
CDR3aa: CASSSDSSNQPQHF; CDR3nt: TGCGCCAGCAGCTCCGACAGCTCCAATCAGCCCCAGCATTTT; j_gene: TRBJ1-5; v_gene: TRBV5-1; d_gene: -; abundance: -
CDR3aa: CASKGAGTGGNTDTQYF; CDR3nt: TGTGCCAGCAAGGGAGCCGGGACAGGGGGGAACACAGATACGCAGTATTTT; j_gene: TRBJ2-3; v_gene: TRBV5-4; d_gene: TRBD1; abundance: -